One sample yielded the 21 T cell receptor beta chains listed below, sequenced in a study of shared clonotypes between healthy human individuals. The repertoire was sequenced with immunoSEQ multiplex PCR; TCRdb's copy has only in-frame clones and lacks some. Seen here are about 300,000 clones, under 80% observed once, and the top ten hold 10%. The source material was memory CD4+ T cells sorted from blood. Documented subset: CD45RA-negative fraction. These receptors originate from a young man in good health.

This chain joins TRBV4-2 and TRBJ2-3, with TRBD2 identical over 9 bases. Germline V gives CDR1 LGHNA, CDR2 YNFKEQ. Trimming removed 3 bases from V and 0 bases from J; junction bases left unmatched: 4. This CDR3 has 16 amino acids. DNA of the CDR3: TGTGCCAGCAGCCAGGGAACTAGCGGGAGCACAGATACGCAGTATTTT. This gives the protein CASSQGTSGSTDTQYF.

This clone has just a few counts. This chain joins TRBV18 and TRBJ2-5; 10 nucleotides line up with TRBD2. The germline V gene encodes CDR1 KGHSH and CDR2 LQKENI. After removal of 2 bases from V and 5 bases from J, the junction contained 8 bases not matched to a gene. This CDR3 region has 16 residues. CDR3 in DNA: TGTGCCAGCTCACCAAGCGGGAGGGCCAGGCGTGAGACCCAGTACTTC. This sequence encodes CASSPSGRARRETQYF.

CDR3 DNA: TGTGCCAGCTCACCAAGGTTTCGGCGTTACGAGCAGTACTTC. It codes for CASSPRFRRYEQYF. The gene calls are TRBV18 and TRBJ2-7; no firm D call. The germline CDR1 and CDR2 sequences are KGHSH and LQKENI. Trimming cost V 2 bases and J 4 bases, with 12 bases left between them. The CDR3 length is 14 residues. Full variable domain (outside the CDR3, taken from reference TRBV18 and TRBJ2-7): NAGVMQNPRHLVRRRGQEARLRCSPMKGHSHVYWYRQLPEEGLKFMVYLQKENIIDESGMPKERFSAEFPKEGPSILRIQQVVRGDSAAYFCASSPRFRRYEQYFGPGTRLTVT.

The V and J genes are TRBV6-1 and TRBJ2-4; 10 nucleotides align to TRBD2. Trimming removed 7 bases from V and 6 bases from J; junction bases left unmatched: 6. Germline V gives CDR1 MNHNS, CDR2 SASEGT. The CDR3 has 14 amino acids. CDR3 region: CASNPSGSGNIQYF. CDR3 DNA sequence: TGTGCCAGCAACCCTAGCGGGAGTGGAAACATTCAGTACTTC.

This clone was counted once. This likely stems from a read error, as it lies one base from a far larger clone. The chain has TRBV2 and TRBJ2-1; 9 bases are shared with TRBD2. Trimming cost V 5 bases and J 7 bases; bases outside gene matches: 6. The length of the CDR3 is 14 residues. Per germline, CDR1 SNHLY and CDR2 FYNNEI. The DNA of the CDR3 is TGTGCCAGCAGTTCTAGCGGGACCGGGAATGAGCAGTTCTTC. This encodes CASSSSGTGNEQFF.

The chain links TRBV7-8 to TRBJ1-2; the D gene is possibly TRBD1 (6 bases). Germline V lookup: CDR1 SGHVS, CDR2 FQNEAQ. The ends were cut back, 1 base at V and 8 bases at J, with 23 bases in the middle. This CDR3 is 17 amino acids long. Here the CDR3 reads CASSLGGTSQSTGGYTF. CDR3 DNA sequence: TGTGCCAGCAGCTTAGGAGGGACAAGCCAGAGCACGGGGGGCTACACCTTC.

V usage is TRBV7-9 and J usage is TRBJ2-7, with 9 bases fitting TRBD2. CDR3 length: 14 residues. Germline V gene data show CDR1 as SEHNR and CDR2 as FQNEAQ (reference sequence). The junction had 5 bases not matched to a gene; V was cut back by 2 bases and J by 6 bases. The CDR3 spells CASSLSGLALEQYF. In DNA form, the CDR3 reads TGTGCCAGCAGCTTATCGGGACTAGCTCTCGAGCAGTACTTC.

This clone was seen a single time. The genes are TRBV10-3 and TRBJ1-4; 7 nucleotides match TRBD1. The CDR3 extends over 14 amino acids. With V trimmed by 10 bases and J by 5 bases, 10 bases remained unmatched. Germline assignment: CDR1 ENHRY and CDR2 SYGVKD. The CDR3 loop reads CATRRTGPNEKLFF. The CDR3 nucleotides are TGTGCCACCCGAAGGACAGGACCGAATGAAAAACTGTTTTTT.

J is TRBJ1-1 and V is TRBV7-6; D is uncertain. The germline gives CDR1 SGHVS, CDR2 FNYEAQ. Between the trimmed V and J ends, which lost 4 bases and 3 bases, there was a span of 9 bases. The CDR3 totals 13 residues. The CDR3 nucleotides are TGTGCCAGCAGCTCCGGGTGGCACACTGAAGCTTTCTTT. It codes for CASSSGWHTEAFF.

Comments on this clone: This same CDR3 is encoded by further DNA sequences in the sample. The rearrangement uses TRBV10-1 and TRBJ2-1, with D unresolved. Trimming took off 9 bases at V and 1 base at J, with 4 bases between the two ends. The CDR3 sequence is 11 residues long. Germline loops: CDR1 WNHNN, CDR2 SYGVQD (reference sequence). For the CDR3, the DNA is TGCGCCAGTGGGTCCTACAATGAGCAGTTCTTC. This translates into CASGSYNEQFF.

V gene TRBV4-1 combines with J gene TRBJ2-3; possible D gene TRBD2, 5 bases. V dropped 0 bases and J dropped 6 bases, with 13 bases sitting between them. This CDR3 has 15 amino acids. Looked up from germline, CDR1 is MGHRA and CDR2 is YSYEKL. The CDR3 here is CASSQDEGRRDTQYF. The CDR3 DNA sequence: TGCGCCAGCAGCCAAGATGAGGGTCGCCGTGATACGCAGTATTTT.

The rearrangement uses TRBV7-9 and TRBJ2-2; 12 positions agree with TRBD2. Trimming took 2 bases from V and 7 from J; bases not matched to a gene: 2. This CDR3 region has 15 residues. Germline CDR1 SEHNR, CDR2 FQNEAQ (reference sequence). In nucleotides, the CDR3 is TGTGCCAGCAGCTTACCGGGACTAGCGGGCGGGGAGCTGTTTTTT. It translates to CASSLPGLAGGELFF.

The chain joins TRBV14 to TRBJ2-7, with 8 bases identical to TRBD1. The CDR3 is made up of 13 amino acids. V shed 6 bases, J shed 2 bases, and the junction held 3 bases outside the gene matches. Germline values: CDR1 SGHDN, CDR2 FVKESK. CDR3 DNA sequence: TGTGCCAGCAGACGGACAGGGACCTACGAGCAGTACTTC. Translating it yields CASRRTGTYEQYF.

This chain links TRBV10-3 with TRBJ2-5; D gene uncertain. The CDR3 totals 18 residues. Trimming removed 0 bases from V and 3 bases from J, with 20 bases in between. Looked up from germline, CDR1 is ENHRY and CDR2 is SYGVKD. The CDR3 coding sequence is TGTGCCATCAGTGAGTCAAAGACCTCGTTGGTAGTTGAAGAGACCCAGTACTTC. This codes for CAISESKTSLVVEETQYF.

In its sample, this clone was seen once. The chain links TRBV29-1 to TRBJ1-1; TRBD1 might be the D (5 bases). CDR3 length equals 12 residues. Looked up from germline, CDR1 is SQVTM and CDR2 is ANQGSEA. Trimming shortened V by 7 bases and J by 1 base, and 10 bases separated the two germline ends. The CDR3 reads CSGRQTNTEAFF. Here the CDR3 DNA reads TGCAGCGGGAGACAGACGAACACTGAAGCTTTCTTT.

The rearrangement joins TRBV2 to TRBJ1-1, with D perhaps TRBD1 (5 bases). Deletions cut 1 base from V and 5 bases from J, with 8 bases between. Germline V gene lookup returns CDR1 SNHLY and CDR2 FYNNEI. This CDR3 region has 13 residues. The CDR3 protein is CASSEGTGTEAFF. The CDR3 DNA sequence: TGTGCCAGCAGTGAAGGCACAGGAACTGAAGCTTTCTTT.

The chain combines TRBV29-1 with TRBJ2-7; D gene uncertain. The V and J ends lost 2 bases and 5 bases respectively, with 13 bases between them. This CDR3 spans 13 amino acids. CDR1 is SQVTM and CDR2 is ANQGSEA in the germline V gene. CDR3 loop: CSVELIGYHEQYF. CDR3 DNA: TGCAGCGTTGAACTTATAGGTTACCACGAGCAGTACTTC.

The J gene is TRBJ2-3, the V gene TRBV11-2, with 11 bases fitting TRBD2. The V segment lost 5 bases and the J segment 3 bases; nucleotides outside the gene matches: 7. The CDR3 spans 16 residues. Germline V gives CDR1 SGHAT, CDR2 FQNNGV. CDR3 sequence (DNA): TGTGCCAGCAGCCATTCCCTAGCGGGGGGAACAGATACGCAGTATTTT. It yields the protein CASSHSLAGGTDTQYF.

This clone was observed a few times. The rearrangement links TRBV25-1 to TRBJ2-7; 16 bases match TRBD2. V dropped 5 bases and J dropped 3; count of bases not matched to a gene: 10. From germline, CDR1 is MGHDK and CDR2 SYGVNS. There are 18 residues in the CDR3. CDR3 nucleotides: TGTGCCAGCAGTTCCGGGACTAGCGGGAGGGGGCTGGTCTACGAGCAGTACTTC. Protein sequence: CASSSGTSGRGLVYEQYF.

This clone has a handful of counts. The chain uses TRBV27 and TRBJ2-2; TRBD2 might be the D (5 bases). V lost 10 bases to trimming and J lost 4 bases, with 10 bases between them. The CDR3 contains 12 residues. CDR1 MNHEY and CDR2 SMNVEV come from the germline V gene (reference sequence). CDR3: CATSGFTGELFF. In nucleotides, the CDR3 is TGTGCCACCTCGGGGTTCACCGGGGAGCTGTTTTTT.

The chain couples TRBV5-6 to TRBJ2-5; D is perhaps TRBD1 or TRBD2 (5 bases each). This CDR3 contains 12 residues. V lost 2 bases and J lost 4, with 6 bases in between. The V gene's germline CDR1 is SGHDT and CDR2 YYEEEE. Here the CDR3 DNA reads TGTGCCAGCAGCTTCGGGACAGAGACCCAGTACTTC. Translating it yields CASSFGTETQYF. Using reference TRBV5-6 and TRBJ2-5 for the parts outside the CDR3, the full variable domain is DAGVTQSPTHLIKTRGQQVTLRCSPKSGHDTVSWYQQALGQGPQFIFQYYEEEERQRGNFPDRFSGHQFPNYSSELNVNALLLGDSALYLCASSFGTETQYFGPGTRLLVL.